This TCR beta chain was profiled in a study of cytomegalovirus exposure and HLA in healthy donors. This clone was seen only once. The antigen is unknown. Germline CDR1 KGHSH, CDR2 LQKENI. The trim removed 0 bases at V and 3 bases at J, leaving 13 bases unmatched. The CDR3 is 19 amino acids. The PCR was carried out with 60 Vbeta primers and 13 Jbeta primers. Assay used: immunoSEQ multiplex PCR; TCRdb lists only in-frame clones, some missing. The sample lists under 250,000 clones; around 80% were seen once. Study-wide results and limits: Data from an earlier analysis indicated that most TCR beta V segments were productive either about 90% or about 30% of the time. A later analysis associated 16,951 TCR beta sequences with HLA alleles at a 0.05 false discovery rate.

Sequencing used PBMCs. The gene calls are TRBV18 and TRBJ2-2; 7 nucleotides match TRBD1. The sequence derives from a boy aged 10-17 years in good health and CMV-seronegative. The CDR3: CASSPPLLHGTGDTGELFF. DNA for the CDR3: TGTGCCAGCTCACCACCTCTTTTACACGGCACAGGGGACACCGGGGAGCTGTTTTTT.